This paragraph covers one T cell receptor beta chain sequence. TCRdb's table, derived via immunoSEQ multiplex PCR, lists solely in-frame clones and lacks some. This sample carries hundreds of thousands of clones, around nine tenths of them seen once, and the ten largest clones take approximately 12%. Germline V gene data show CDR1 as ENHRY and CDR2 as SYGVKD. The CDR3 is 14 amino acids. V shed 6 bases, J shed 1 base, and the junction held 1 base outside the gene matches. The entry originates in a study of blood T cell repertoires in COVID-19. Overall study: Sample material is recorded as cDNA or gDNA derived from T cells, B-cell-depleted T cells, or PBMCs.

Material: peripheral blood. This TCR derives from a woman aged 18-35 years who had recovered from COVID-19. The rearrangement joins TRBV10-3 to TRBJ1-1; 11 nucleotides agree with TRBD1. The CDR3 loop is CAIRGTGGNTEAFF. CDR3 DNA sequence: TGTGCCATCAGAGGGACAGGGGGGAACACTGAAGCTTTCTTT.